This T cell receptor (beta chain) stems from a study of T-cell reconstitution after alpha-beta-depleted transplantation in children. General study points: Some patients' high day-60 TCRbeta diversity was attributed to recipient cells surviving conditioning. In patients about two months after transplant, alpha-beta T cells reportedly arose from several hundred expanded graft clones. A year post-transplant, T-cell counts and diversity derived mostly from newly produced T cells.

Trimming pared 3 bases from V and 2 bases from J, leaving 5 bases between. The CDR3 extends over 12 amino acids. This clonotype was seen at least ten times. What it binds is unknown. The TCRbeta library was prepared with unique molecular identifiers. MiXCR was run by TCRdb on the PCR reads, yielding one entry per CDR3 protein. The sample records around 440,000 distinct CDR3 sequences, 10% being singletons. This TCR was sampled from a child under 10 years old with inherited bone marrow failure, due to receive a stem cell transplant. The source material was PBMCs, sampled before TCRalphabeta/CD19-depleted stem cell transplant. This rearrangement joins TRBV12-3 or TRBV12-4 to TRBJ2-7; D is unresolved. The DNA of the CDR3 is TGTGCCAGCAGTTTCTGGCCCTACGAGCAGTACTTC. Translation: CASSFWPYEQYF.